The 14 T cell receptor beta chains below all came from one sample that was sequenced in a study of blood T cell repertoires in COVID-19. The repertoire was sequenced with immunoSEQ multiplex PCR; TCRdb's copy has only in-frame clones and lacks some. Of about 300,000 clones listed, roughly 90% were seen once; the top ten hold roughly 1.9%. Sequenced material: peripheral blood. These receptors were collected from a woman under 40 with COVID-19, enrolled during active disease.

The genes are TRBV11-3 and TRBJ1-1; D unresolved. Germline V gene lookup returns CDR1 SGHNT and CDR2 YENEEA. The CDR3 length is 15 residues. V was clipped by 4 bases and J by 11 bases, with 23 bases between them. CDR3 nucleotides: TGTGCCAGCAGCTCCGGAGGGTCCCTTCACCCCGGGGCTTTCTTT. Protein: CASSSGGSLHPGAFF.

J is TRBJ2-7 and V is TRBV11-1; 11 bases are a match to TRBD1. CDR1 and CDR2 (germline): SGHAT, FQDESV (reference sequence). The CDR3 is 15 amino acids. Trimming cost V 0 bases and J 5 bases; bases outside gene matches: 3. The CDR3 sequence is CASSLAGQGAHEQYF. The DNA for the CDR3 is TGTGCCAGCAGCTTAGCTGGACAGGGGGCCCACGAGCAGTACTTC.

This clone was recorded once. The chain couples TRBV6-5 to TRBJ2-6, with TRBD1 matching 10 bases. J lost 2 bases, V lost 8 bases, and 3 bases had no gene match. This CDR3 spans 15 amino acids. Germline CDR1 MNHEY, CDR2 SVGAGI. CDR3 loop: CASLTGGAGANVLTF. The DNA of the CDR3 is TGTGCCAGCCTGACAGGGGGCGCTGGGGCCAACGTCCTGACTTTC.

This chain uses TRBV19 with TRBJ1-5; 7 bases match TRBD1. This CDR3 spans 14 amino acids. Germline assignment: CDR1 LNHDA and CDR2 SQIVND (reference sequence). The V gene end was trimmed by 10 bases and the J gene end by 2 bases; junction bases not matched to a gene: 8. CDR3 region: CATKDRAGNQPQHF. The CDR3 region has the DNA TGTGCCACCAAAGACAGGGCTGGCAATCAGCCCCAGCATTTT.

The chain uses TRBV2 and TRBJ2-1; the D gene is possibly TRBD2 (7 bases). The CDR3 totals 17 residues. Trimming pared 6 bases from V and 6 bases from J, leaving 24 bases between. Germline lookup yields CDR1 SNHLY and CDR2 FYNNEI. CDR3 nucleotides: TGTGCCAGCAGCCCCCGATCGGGCGGGGGCCCCACCAATGAGCAGTTCTTC. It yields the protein CASSPRSGGGPTNEQFF. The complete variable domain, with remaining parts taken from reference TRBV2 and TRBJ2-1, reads EPEVTQTPSHQVTQMGQEVILRCVPISNHLYFYWYRQILGQKVEFLVSFYNNEISEKSEIFDDQFSVERPDGSNFTLKIRSTKLEDSAMYFCASSPRSGGGPTNEQFFGPGTRLTVL.

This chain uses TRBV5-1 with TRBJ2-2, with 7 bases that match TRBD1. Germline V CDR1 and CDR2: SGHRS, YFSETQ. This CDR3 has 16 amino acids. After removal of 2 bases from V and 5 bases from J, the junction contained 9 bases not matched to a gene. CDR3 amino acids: CASSLNRGPGTGELFF. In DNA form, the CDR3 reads TGCGCCAGCAGCTTAAACAGGGGCCCCGGGACCGGGGAGCTGTTTTTT.

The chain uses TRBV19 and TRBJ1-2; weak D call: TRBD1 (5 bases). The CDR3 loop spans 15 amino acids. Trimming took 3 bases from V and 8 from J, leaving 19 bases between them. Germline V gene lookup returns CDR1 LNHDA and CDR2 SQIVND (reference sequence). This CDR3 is CASSIGVSEKGGYTF. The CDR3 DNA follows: TGTGCCAGTAGTATCGGTGTCAGCGAAAAGGGGGGCTACACCTTC.

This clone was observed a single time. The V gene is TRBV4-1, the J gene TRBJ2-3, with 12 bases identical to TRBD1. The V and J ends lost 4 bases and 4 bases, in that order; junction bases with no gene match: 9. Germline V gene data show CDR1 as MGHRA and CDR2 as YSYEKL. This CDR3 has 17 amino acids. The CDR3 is CASSPLPGTGGADTQYF. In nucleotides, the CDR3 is TGCGCCAGCAGCCCCCTGCCGGGGACAGGGGGCGCAGATACGCAGTATTTT.

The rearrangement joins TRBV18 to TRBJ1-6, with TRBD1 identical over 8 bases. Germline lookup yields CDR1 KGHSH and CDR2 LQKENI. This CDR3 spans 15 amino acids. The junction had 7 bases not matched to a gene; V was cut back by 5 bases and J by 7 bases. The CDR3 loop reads CASSGRTGNNSPLHF. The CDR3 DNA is TGTGCCAGCTCAGGACGGACAGGGAACAATTCACCCCTCCACTTT.

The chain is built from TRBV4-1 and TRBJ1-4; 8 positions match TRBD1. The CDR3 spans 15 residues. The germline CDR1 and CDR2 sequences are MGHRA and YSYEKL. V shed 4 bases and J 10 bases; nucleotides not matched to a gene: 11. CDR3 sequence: CASSRPGGRGPKLFF. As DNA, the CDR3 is TGCGCCAGCAGCCGCCCCGGGGGCAGGGGGCCAAAACTGTTTTTT.

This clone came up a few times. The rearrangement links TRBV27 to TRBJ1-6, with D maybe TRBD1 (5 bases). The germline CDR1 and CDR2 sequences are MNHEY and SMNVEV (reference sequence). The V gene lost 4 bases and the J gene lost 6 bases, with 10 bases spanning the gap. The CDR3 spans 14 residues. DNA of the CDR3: TGTGCCAGCAGTTCAGGGTTAGGTAATTCACCCCTCCACTTT. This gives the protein CASSSGLGNSPLHF.

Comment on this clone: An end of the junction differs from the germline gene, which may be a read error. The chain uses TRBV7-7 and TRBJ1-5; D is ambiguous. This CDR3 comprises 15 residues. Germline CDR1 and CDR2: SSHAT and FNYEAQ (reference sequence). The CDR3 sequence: CASSLNSEGGQPQHF. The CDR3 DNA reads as TGTGCTAGCAGCTTAAATTCTGAGGGAGGTCAGCCCCAGCATTTT.

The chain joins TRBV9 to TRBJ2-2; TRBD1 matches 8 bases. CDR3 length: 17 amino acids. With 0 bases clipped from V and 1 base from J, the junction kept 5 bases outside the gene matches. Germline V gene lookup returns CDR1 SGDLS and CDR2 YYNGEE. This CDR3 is CASSVDPGTGNTGELFF. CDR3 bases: TGTGCCAGCAGCGTAGATCCCGGGACAGGGAACACCGGGGAGCTGTTTTTT.

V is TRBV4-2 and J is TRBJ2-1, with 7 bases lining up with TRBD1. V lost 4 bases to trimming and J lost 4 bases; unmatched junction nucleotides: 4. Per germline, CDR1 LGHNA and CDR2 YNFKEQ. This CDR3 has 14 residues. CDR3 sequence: CASSPEQGYNEQFF. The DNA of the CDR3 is TGTGCCAGCAGCCCCGAACAGGGGTACAATGAGCAGTTCTTC.